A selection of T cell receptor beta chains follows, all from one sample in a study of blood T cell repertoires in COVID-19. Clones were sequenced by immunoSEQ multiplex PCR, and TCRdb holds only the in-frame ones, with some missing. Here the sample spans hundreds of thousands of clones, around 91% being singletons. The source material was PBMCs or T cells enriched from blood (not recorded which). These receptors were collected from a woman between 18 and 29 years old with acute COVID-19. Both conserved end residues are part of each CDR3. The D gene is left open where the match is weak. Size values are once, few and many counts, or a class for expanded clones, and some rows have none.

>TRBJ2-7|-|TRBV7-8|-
TGTGCCAGCAGCTTAGGGCTCGAGCAGTACTTC
CASSLGLEQYF
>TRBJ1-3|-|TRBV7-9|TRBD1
TGTGCCAGCAGCTCCAGCAACCGGGACAGCAGAAACACCATATATTTT
CASSSSNRDSRNTIYF
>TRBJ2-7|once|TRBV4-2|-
TGTGCCAGCAGCCAATCGGGGAACGAGCAGTACTTC
CASSQSGNEQYF
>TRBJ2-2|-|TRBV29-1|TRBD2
TGCAGCGTTGAAGACGTGGCGGGAGTCACCGGGGAGCTGTTTTTT
CSVEDVAGVTGELFF
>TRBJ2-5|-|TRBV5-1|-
TGCGCCAGCAGCCGACGAGTCCCCCCTAGGCCCCAGTACTTC
CASSRRVPPRPQYF
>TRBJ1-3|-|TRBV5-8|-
TGTGCCAGCAGCTCGGGACTCCTGCTTCTGGGAAACACCATATATTTT
CASSSGLLLLGNTIYF
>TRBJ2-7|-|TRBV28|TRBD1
TGTGCCAGCAGTTTAGCCGGGACAGGGGGATACGAGCAGTACTTC
CASSLAGTGGYEQYF
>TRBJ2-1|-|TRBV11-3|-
TGTGCCAGCAGCTTGAACGGGTACAATGAGCAGTTCTTC
CASSLNGYNEQFF
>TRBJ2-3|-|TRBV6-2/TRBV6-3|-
TGTGCCAGCAGTTACCGATCGGGAGCAGATACGCAGTATTTT
CASSYRSGADTQYF
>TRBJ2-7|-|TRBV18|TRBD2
TGTGCCAGCTCACCACCCGGACTAGCAAGAACCTACGAGCAGTACTTC
CASSPPGLARTYEQYF
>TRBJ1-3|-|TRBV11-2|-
TGTGCCAGCAGCCCCCGGGGGTCAGGAAACACCATATATTTT
CASSPRGSGNTIYF
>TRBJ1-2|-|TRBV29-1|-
TGCAGCGTTGAAGGGTACGGGAATGGCTACACCTTC
CSVEGYGNGYTF
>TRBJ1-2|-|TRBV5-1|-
TGCGCCAGCAGCTTGGCGACCAGGGTTGGCTACACCTTC
CASSLATRVGYTF
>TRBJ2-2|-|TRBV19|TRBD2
TGTGCCAGTACCCTGGGACTAGCGGGAGGGCAAGGTACCGGGGAGCTGTTTTTT
CASTLGLAGGQGTGELFF
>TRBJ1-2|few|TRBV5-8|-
TGTGCCAGCAGCTTGGGGGTCCAGGGGAATGGCTACACCTTC
CASSLGVQGNGYTF
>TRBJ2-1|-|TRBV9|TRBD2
TGTGCCAGCAGTCCCGGGGGGAAGTCCTACAATGAGCAGTTCTTC
CASSPGGKSYNEQFF
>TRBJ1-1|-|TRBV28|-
TGTGCCAGCAGTTTAACAGGACCGAACACTGAAGCTTTCTTT
CASSLTGPNTEAFF
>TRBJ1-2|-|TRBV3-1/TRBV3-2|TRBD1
TGTGCCAGCAGCGAACCGGGACAGGGGACAATGGGCTACACCTTC
CASSEPGQGTMGYTF
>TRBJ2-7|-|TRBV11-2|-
TGTGCCAGCAGCTCGTTGAATAGATGGTACGAGCAGTACTTC
CASSSLNRWYEQYF
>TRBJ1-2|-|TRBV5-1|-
TGCGCCAGCAGCTTGGTAGGTCAGGGAAGCTATGGCTACACCTTC
CASSLVGQGSYGYTF
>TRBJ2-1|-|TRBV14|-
TGTGCCAGCAGCCAATTACGGGGTCCCCTTTACAATGAGCAGTTCTTC
CASSQLRGPLYNEQFF
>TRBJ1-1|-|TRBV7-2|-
TGTGCCAGCAGCCAGACAACATGGGACACGAACACTGAAGCTTTCTTT
CASSQTTWDTNTEAFF